The clone carrying this TCR beta chain was seen many times. The data derive from a study of Graves' ophthalmopathy and Graves' hyperthyroidism. Amplified material comprised TCR beta CDR3 regions derived from RNA transcripts. HTBI primers served in a first-round RT-PCR, which a second-round multiplex PCR followed. TCRdb independently ran MiXCR on the multiplex PCR reads; one entry per CDR3 protein. The sample holds hundreds of thousands of distinct CDR3 sequences, around a fifth seen once. The V gene's germline CDR1 is MRHNA and CDR2 SNTAGT. The CDR3 has 15 residues. V gave up 6 bases and J gave up 5 bases; unmatched junction bases: 9.

The receptor was isolated from a woman in her fifties or sixties with Graves' ophthalmopathy. This sequence joins TRBV6-4 and TRBJ1-1, with TRBD1 identical over 10 bases. Sequencing input: peripheral blood. CDR3 nucleotide sequence: TGTGCCAGCAGAAAGGGACAGGGGCTCGAAACTGAAGCTTTCTTT. It encodes CASRKGQGLETEAFF.